This T cell receptor beta chain was found in a study of T cell repertoires in cytomegalovirus infection (dated 2019 in TCRdb). Background for the entire study: Donor HLA type was relevant to the analysis, because carriage of CMV infection together with the matching HLA type was indicated by public TCR beta signatures. The research as a whole found: The ex vivo response was dominated by HLA-C-restricted CMV-specific TCR beta clonotypes, which also provided the single most frequent clonotype in two of eight donors. In both this cohort and an independent approximately 370-donor cohort, the cumulative frequency of public TCR beta family members distinguished carriers of CMV infection plus the relevant HLA type.

The run used an Illumina HiSeq 1500. TCRdb itself trimmed the public reads at Q25 with fastp, ran MiXCR and retained productive beta chains. Entries are consolidated by CDR3 protein sequence, retaining the most common genes and DNA. The sample profile shows around 94,000 distinct CDR3 sequences; approximately 15% of them were found once. The ten largest clonotypes hold over 8% of the sample. In the germline V gene, CDR1 corresponds to SGHAT and CDR2 to FQNNGV. V loses 8 bases of germline sequence and J loses 4 bases, and the interval between the two ends is 14 bases. There are 13 amino acids in the CDR3, from cysteine to phenylalanine inclusive. The only DNA kept is the CDR3, 39 bases in frame from the first base. This clonotype was picked up many times. It has no known antigen specificity. The input lacks base qualities; no much larger clone sits a single base away.

The sample was PBMCs. The rearranged segments are TRBV11-2 and TRBJ1-2, with the D gene call left open. The receptor's source is a human donor in good health (CMV status not recorded). Some clones in this sample may be carry-over from other donors' samples. The DNA reads TGTGCCAGCGTCCGGGGTTGGGGCTATGGCTACACCTTC. Translation gives CASVRGWGYGYTF.